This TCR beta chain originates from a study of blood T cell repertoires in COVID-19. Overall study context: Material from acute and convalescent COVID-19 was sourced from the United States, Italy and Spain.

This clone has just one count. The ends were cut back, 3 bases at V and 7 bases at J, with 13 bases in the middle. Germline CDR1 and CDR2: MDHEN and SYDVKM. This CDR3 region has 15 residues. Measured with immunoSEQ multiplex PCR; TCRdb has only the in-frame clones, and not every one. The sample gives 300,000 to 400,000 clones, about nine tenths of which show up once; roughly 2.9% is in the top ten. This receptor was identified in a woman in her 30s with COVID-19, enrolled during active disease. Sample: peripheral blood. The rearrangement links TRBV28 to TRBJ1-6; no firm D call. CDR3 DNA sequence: TGTGCCAGCAGTTTCCAACCGGGGTCGAATTCACCCCTCCACTTT. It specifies CASSFQPGSNSPLHF.